This T cell receptor (beta chain) was profiled in a study of post-analysis software for immune sequencing data (dated by TCRdb to between 2014 and 2017). With regard to the full study: Recorded disease courses included relapsing-remitting, secondary progressive and progressive-relapsing multiple sclerosis, with some patients lacking subtype annotation. Patient repertoires were compared against roughly 10 previously published healthy control repertoires from donors aged about 6 to 27 years. A subset of samples was prepared in parallel using single-end sample barcoding, then pooled and co-amplified after Illumina adapter ligation.

What the authors observed across the whole study: Multiple sclerosis patients had significantly lower normalized Chao1 diversity than controls, a result that suggests substantial peripheral T-cell clonal expansion. The control group was slightly older than the multiple sclerosis patient group. Direct clustering with F measure showed strong co-clustering of samples prepared in the same batch, prompting a batch-effect correction. Patients showed significantly higher frequencies than controls for about five TRBV segments, among them TRBV5-6, TRBV5-1 and TRBV20-1.

To demonstrate the VDJtools post-analysis software, the study profiled TCR beta repertoires from the peripheral blood of 10 to 15 young patients with multiple sclerosis. Multiple sclerosis patients were children and adolescents aged roughly 6 to 17 years. Notes on this clonotype: Its specific antigen is unknown. Within one base of it there is no much larger clone, and no base qualities were kept.

The receptor library was made with PCR. Sequenced using an Illumina HiSeq 2500. To reduce PCR and sequencing biases, unique molecular identifiers were incorporated into the TCR beta cDNA libraries. Per 1 to 10 million input T cells, 500,000 or so cDNA molecules were obtained, such that each molecule approximated one T cell. The patient libraries were prepared and sequenced using the same protocol as the earlier healthy control dataset. Samples belonging to the same batch were prepared together, multiplexed and sequenced on a shared HiSeq lane. As for the authors' bioinformatics: MIGEC handled the raw barcoded reads, throwing out single-read molecular identifier groups before consensus assembly and CDR3 extraction. Clonotype tables were post-analysed with VDJtools, normalizing diversity by down-sampling all datasets to the smallest sample size. Repertoire overlap clustering matched CDR3 amino acid but not nucleotide sequences to correct batch-related cross-sample contamination. The public reads were quality trimmed at Q25 with fastp and then assembled into clones with MiXCR by TCRdb, keeping productive beta chains. All rows with the same CDR3 protein become a single entry with the most common DNA and genes. None of the V and J calls come from the authors' own analysis; TCRdb made them. The sample has hundreds of thousands of distinct CDR3 sequences on record, 44% of them singletons. Jointly, the top ten make up under 2% of the sample.

The germline V gene (reference sequence) specifies WNHNN as CDR1 and SYGVQD as CDR2. V loses 2 bases, J loses 3 bases, and the germline ends lie 13 bases apart. From cysteine to phenylalanine, the CDR3 is 15 amino acids long. The CDR3 DNA has 45 bases and is translated from base 1. This receptor chain uses TRBV10-1 and TRBJ2-5; the D match is possibly TRBD1 or TRBD2, with 5 bases aligned in each. This sequence originates from a girl between 5 and 17 years old with multiple sclerosis. Sequences were obtained from blood. The CDR3 protein sequence reads: CASSEEGKLKETQYF. Here is the DNA: TGCGCCAGCAGTGAGGAGGGGAAGTTGAAAGAGACCCAGTACTTC.